This T cell receptor (beta chain) derives from a study of blood T cell repertoires in COVID-19. Authors' methods: Reference gene primer amplification gave estimated nucleated cell counts. The repertoire was sequenced with immunoSEQ multiplex PCR; TCRdb's copy has only in-frame clones and lacks some. V and J calls and clone size follow that table, whereas D and trimming were derived from the DNA. The sample consists of roughly 440,000 clones, about 91% of them appearing once. Seattle patients were enrolled during active infection and followed longitudinally. V was clipped by 3 bases and J by 6 bases, with 14 bases between them. The CDR3 loop spans 13 amino acids. Germline loops: CDR1 SQVTM, CDR2 ANQGSEA.

This receptor was taken from a woman aged 50 to 60 with COVID-19, enrolled during active disease. The chain links TRBV29-1 to TRBJ1-2; D remains ambiguous. Sequenced: peripheral blood. DNA of the CDR3: TGCAGCGTTGAGATCGACGAGGGCCATGGCTACACCTTC. This translates into CSVEIDEGHGYTF. Full variable domain (rest looked up from reference TRBV29-1 and TRBJ1-2): SAVISQKPSRDICQRGTSLTIQCQVDSQVTMMFWYRQQPGQSLTLIATANQGSEATYESGFVIDKFPISRPNLTFSTLTVSNMSPEDSSIYLCSVEIDEGHGYTFGSGTRLTVV.